These 19 T cell receptor beta chains were sequenced from one sample in a study of T-cell memory formation after mild COVID-19. TCRdb fed the 5' RACE reads into MiXCR, producing one record per CDR3 protein. Of some 450,000 distinct CDR3 sequences listed, 20% were seen once; the top ten hold 8.4%. The sample taken for sequencing was PBMCs or a T cell subset sorted from them (not recorded which). These receptors were taken from an adult woman who had mild COVID-19 (a few samples of this study predate the infection). Cell type and time point are not known.

This sequence joins TRBV11-2 and TRBJ2-2, with D unclear. This CDR3 region has 15 residues. Trimming took off 3 bases at V and 5 bases at J, with 13 bases between the two ends. Germline V lookup: CDR1 SGHAT, CDR2 FQNNGV. In nucleotides, the CDR3 is TGTGCCAGCAGCTTTTACTCTGGCTCGACCGGGGAGCTGTTTTTT. It translates to CASSFYSGSTGELFF.

Worth noting for this clonotype: Compared with germline, one end of the junction differs, possibly owing to a read error. CDR3 in amino acids: CASSLLAQGADWDF. In DNA form, the CDR3 reads TGTGCCAGCAGCTTATTGGCCCAGGGGGCGGACTGGGACTTC. V usage is TRBV7-2 and J usage is TRBJ2-7; the match to TRBD1 covers 8 bases. CDR1 SGHTA and CDR2 FQGNSA come from the germline V gene. This CDR3 is 14 amino acids long. Supplemented by reference TRBV7-2 and TRBJ2-7, the full variable domain reads GAGVSQSPSNKVTEKGKDVELRCDPISGHTALYWYRQSLGQGLEFLIYFQGNSAPDKSGLPSDRFSAERTGGSVSTLTIQRTQQEDSAVYLCASSLLAQGADWDFGPGTRLTVT.

In its sample, this clonotype was seen a few times. CDR3 in amino acids: CAIRNSMSEKLFF. The CDR3 bases are TGTGCCATCAGAAACAGTATGAGTGAAAAACTGTTTTTT. V and J are TRBV10-3 and TRBJ1-4; D unresolved. From germline, CDR1 is ENHRY and CDR2 SYGVKD. The CDR3 loop spans 13 amino acids. V shed 6 bases and J shed 7 bases, with 12 bases lying between them.

This clonotype showed up just once. The chain joins TRBV12-3 or TRBV12-4 to TRBJ2-7, with D maybe TRBD1 (5 bases). V was trimmed by 4 bases and J by 1 base, leaving 11 bases between them. This CDR3 region has 14 residues. This chain's CDR3 is CASSWGQISYEQYF. The DNA for the CDR3 is TGTGCCAGCAGTTGGGGCCAGATATCCTACGAGCAGTACTTC.

The chain uses TRBV7-2 and TRBJ2-7; D is unresolved. Germline V CDR1 and CDR2: SGHTA, FQGNSA. This CDR3 contains 14 residues. The V and J ends lost 4 bases and 0 bases respectively, with 10 bases between them. CDR3 sequence reads: CASSSRTVSYEQYF. In DNA, the CDR3 is TGTGCCAGCAGCTCCCGGACGGTCTCCTACGAGCAGTACTTC.

This sequence joins TRBV5-5 and TRBJ1-2; 9 bases match TRBD1. Germline values: CDR1 SGHKS, CDR2 YYEKEE (reference sequence). The CDR3 is made up of 15 amino acids. J was trimmed by 4 bases and V by 4 bases; bases with no gene match: 8. CDR3 sequence (DNA): TGTGCCAGCAGCATCGGGACAGGGTGGACCTATGGCTACACCTTC. This translates into CASSIGTGWTYGYTF.

This clonotype occurred a few times. The chain uses TRBV12-5 and TRBJ2-5, with D possibly being TRBD1 (5 bases). The CDR3 runs 14 residues. The germline gives CDR1 LGHNT, CDR2 FRNRAP. With 0 bases removed from V and 5 bases from J, the gap between germline ends came to 10 bases. The CDR3 protein is CASGLVPGMETQYF. DNA for the CDR3: TGTGCTAGTGGTTTGGTACCAGGGATGGAGACCCAGTACTTC.

This clonotype was counted between two and nine times. A read error may produce the germline difference seen at one junction end. V usage is TRBV24-1 and J usage is TRBJ1-2; D is uncertain. The CDR3 contains 11 residues. Germline assignment: CDR1 KGHDR and CDR2 SFDVKD. The CDR3 nucleotides are TGTGCCACCAGTGATTCGTCAGCCACATACTTC. It encodes CATSDSSATYF.

This chain uses TRBV4-1 with TRBJ2-1; 9 bases line up with TRBD1. The V and J ends lost 1 base and 9 bases, in that order; junction bases with no gene match: 16. The CDR3 is 18 residues long. Looked up from germline, CDR1 is MGHRA and CDR2 is YSYEKL. The DNA for the CDR3 is TGCGCCAGCAGCCAAGCATCCCTGGGACAGGGCGTTCCGGGTGAGCAGTTCTTC. It specifies CASSQASLGQGVPGEQFF.

This clonotype occurred a few times. The genes are TRBV7-8 and TRBJ2-2, with 11 bases lining up with TRBD2. Germline V gene sequence: CDR1 SGHVS, CDR2 FQNEAQ. The CDR3 is 19 amino acids. Losses at the gene ends were 1 base for V and 6 bases for J; bases not matched to a gene: 13. The CDR3 sequence is CASSLVRIRLAGKPGELFF. CDR3 bases: TGTGCCAGCAGCTTAGTAAGAATACGACTAGCGGGGAAGCCCGGGGAGCTGTTTTTT. The variable domain in full, with the rest retrieved from reference TRBV7-8 and TRBJ2-2, is GAGVSQSPRYKVAKRGQDVALRCDPISGHVSLFWYQQALGQGPEFLTYFQNEAQLDKSGLPSDRFFAERPEGSVSTLKIQRTQQEDSAVYLCASSLVRIRLAGKPGELFFGEGSRLTVL.

The V gene is TRBV5-1, the J gene TRBJ1-1; no firm D call. V was cut by 2 bases and J by 4 bases, with 6 bases left in between. This CDR3 comprises 12 residues. Germline V gene data show CDR1 as SGHRS and CDR2 as YFSETQ. The CDR3 DNA reads as TGCGCCAGCAGCTTAGTGGCCACTGAAGCTTTCTTT. Translating gives CASSLVATEAFF.

This clonotype was picked up a small number of times. The chain recombines TRBV19 with TRBJ1-2; 8 bases are a match to TRBD1. This CDR3 spans 14 amino acids. Germline-derived CDR1 and CDR2 are LNHDA and SQIVND (reference sequence). V trimming: 3 bases; J trimming: 1 base; junction bases outside the gene matches: 1. This chain's CDR3 is CASSIGQGNYGYTF. For the CDR3, the DNA is TGTGCCAGTAGTATCGGACAGGGTAACTATGGCTACACCTTC.

The gene calls are TRBV5-1 and TRBJ2-2; D possibly matches TRBD1 or TRBD2 (5 bases each). Germline CDR1 SGHRS, CDR2 YFSETQ. Trimming removed 0 bases from V and 4 bases from J, with 16 bases in between. CDR3 size: 17 residues. For the CDR3, the DNA is TGCGCCAGCAGCTTGGGTTCCCGAACTGGGGGCACCGGGGAGCTGTTTTTT. It codes for CASSLGSRTGGTGELFF.

This clonotype has more than one count but fewer than ten. This chain joins TRBV7-2 and TRBJ2-5; D is perhaps TRBD1 or TRBD2 (5 bases each). The CDR3 runs 14 residues. The ends were cut back, 2 bases at V and 0 bases at J, with 7 bases in the middle. Germline V gene data show CDR1 as SGHTA and CDR2 as FQGNSA. CDR3 loop: CASSLSGHQETQYF. In DNA form, the CDR3 reads TGTGCCAGCAGCTTATCGGGACACCAAGAGACCCAGTACTTC.

V is TRBV2 and J is TRBJ2-3; the match to TRBD2 covers 15 bases. With 5 bases clipped from V and 6 bases from J, the junction kept 9 bases outside the gene matches. The CDR3 runs 17 residues. Germline CDR1 and CDR2: SNHLY and FYNNEI. The chain's CDR3 is CASSRGLAGGRYDTQYF. The CDR3 bases are TGTGCCAGCAGTCGCGGACTAGCGGGAGGGCGGTATGATACGCAGTATTTT.

The rearrangement links TRBV5-1 to TRBJ2-3, with 10 bases aligning to TRBD2. This CDR3 is 16 amino acids long. J was trimmed by 5 bases and V by 4 bases; bases with no gene match: 10. Germline V gene sequence: CDR1 SGHRS, CDR2 YFSETQ. CDR3 sequence (DNA): TGCGCCAGCAGCCCGGCCGCTAGCGGGAGTATAGATACGCAGTATTTT. It translates to CASSPAASGSIDTQYF.

This clonotype occurred a few times. This chain connects TRBV2 to TRBJ1-2; TRBD1 might be the D (5 bases). CDR3 length: 14 residues. V shed 6 bases and J shed 4 bases, with 15 bases lying between them. CDR1 is SNHLY, CDR2 FYNNEI, per germline. CDR3: CASRWDSASYGYTF. DNA for the CDR3: TGTGCCAGCAGATGGGACTCCGCTTCCTATGGCTACACCTTC.

This clonotype was counted a few times. The genes are TRBV2 and TRBJ1-2; 9 nucleotides match TRBD1. V shed 6 bases and J 4 bases; nucleotides not matched to a gene: 9. This CDR3 is built from 15 residues. Germline CDR1 and CDR2: SNHLY and FYNNEI. This CDR3 reads CASRSQGQGAYGYTF. CDR3 coding DNA: TGTGCCAGCAGGAGCCAGGGACAGGGAGCCTATGGCTACACCTTC.

The chain has TRBV7-9 and TRBJ1-6, with 8 bases that match TRBD1. The germline V gene encodes CDR1 SEHNR and CDR2 FQNEAQ (reference sequence). V trimming: 4 bases; J trimming: 8 bases; junction bases outside the gene matches: 7. The length of the CDR3 is 15 residues. CDR3 in amino acids: CASSSSTGVDSPLHF. The CDR3 region has the DNA TGTGCCAGCAGCTCTTCGACAGGGGTGGATTCACCCCTCCACTTT.